This T cell receptor (beta chain) was sequenced in a study of T-cell reconstitution after alpha-beta-depleted transplantation in children. Study-level findings and limits: After transplant, at about two months, alpha-beta T cells were reportedly derived from several hundred expanded graft clones. T cells produced anew were the main source of T-cell counts and diversity one year after transplant.

The V end was cut by 5 bases, the J end by 2 bases, with 13 bases between. Germline lookup yields CDR1 SQVTM and CDR2 ANQGSEA. The length of the CDR3 is 13 residues. About this clonotype: Its antigen is unidentified.

Library preparation (for TCRbeta) was performed with unique molecular identifiers. One entry per CDR3 protein results from TCRdb running MiXCR on the PCR reads. The table lists about a million distinct CDR3 sequences, around 30% of them singletons, with about 28% in the top ten. The source of this sequence is a boy under three years old who had a stem cell transplant for SCID, so the T cells may come from the graft donor. V usage is TRBV29-1 and J usage is TRBJ2-7, with D tentatively TRBD1 (6 bases). The sample here was PBMCs, mostly from graft donor cells, taken 360 days after TCRalphabeta/CD19-depleted stem cell transplant. As DNA, the CDR3 is TGCAGCGTTTCCGGGACACTTCCCTACGAGCAGTACTTC. Translating it yields CSVSGTLPYEQYF.